This T cell receptor (beta chain) was documented in a study of blood T cells in healthy people across ages. Using a J-beta primer mix together with a sample-barcoded 5' primer, a second PCR was run for roughly 6 to 11 cycles. A template-switch adaptor that had 12 random nucleotides put a tag on each cDNA molecule. TCRdb re-derived calls from the 5' RACE reads in MiXCR, one entry per CDR3 protein. The sample carries about 800,000 distinct CDR3 sequences, 35% to 50% recorded once. CDR3 size: 13 residues. Trimming removed 0 bases at V and 9 bases at J, with 9 bases between. Germline V lookup: CDR1 ENHRY, CDR2 SYGVKD.

The clonotype originates from an elderly man in good health. The sequencing sample was made of blood. This rearrangement joins TRBV10-3 to TRBJ2-1; D ambiguous. CDR3 sequence (DNA): TGTGCCATCAGTGAGTCGAGGCTTGGTGAGCAGTTCTTC. This sequence encodes CAISESRLGEQFF.